This T cell receptor beta chain was obtained from a study of shared clonotypes between healthy human individuals. The length of the CDR3 is 14 residues. The V end was cut by 5 bases, the J end by 2 bases, with 15 bases between. Germline assignment: CDR1 SQVTM and CDR2 ANQGSEA. Deep was the level used in running the assay. Sequenced by immunoSEQ multiplex PCR; TCRdb stores in-frame clones only, minus some. Among around 340,000 clones listed, 70% to 75% were seen once. The chain has TRBV29-1 and TRBJ2-5; no clear D gene. The clonotype was recovered from a man aged 25 to 45 in good health. The specimen sequenced was memory CD4+ T cells sorted from blood. Indicated subset: CD45RA-negative fraction. CDR3 bases: TGCAGCGTTCGCCCAGTGGGCCTACAAGAGACCCAGTACTTC. It is translated as CSVRPVGLQETQYF.